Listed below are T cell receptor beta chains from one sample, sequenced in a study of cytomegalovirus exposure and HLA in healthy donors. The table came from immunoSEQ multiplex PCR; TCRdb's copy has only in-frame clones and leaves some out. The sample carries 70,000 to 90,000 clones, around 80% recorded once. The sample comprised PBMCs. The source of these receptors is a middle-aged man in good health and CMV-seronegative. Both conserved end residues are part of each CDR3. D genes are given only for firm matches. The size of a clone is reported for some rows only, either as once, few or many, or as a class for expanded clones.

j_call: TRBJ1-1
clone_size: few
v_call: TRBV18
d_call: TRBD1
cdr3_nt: TGTGCCAGCTCACCACAGGTGCGGACAGGGAATGCTTTCTTT
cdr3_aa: CASSPQVRTGNAFF

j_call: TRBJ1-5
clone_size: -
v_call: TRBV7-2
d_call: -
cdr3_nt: TGTGCCAGCAGCTCCGCCGGGACACTTAATCAGCCCCAGCATTTT
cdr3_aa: CASSSAGTLNQPQHF

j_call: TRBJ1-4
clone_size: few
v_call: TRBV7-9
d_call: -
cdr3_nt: TGTGCCAGCAGCTTGGGCAGCACGCTTAATGAAAAACTGTTTTTT
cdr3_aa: CASSLGSTLNEKLFF

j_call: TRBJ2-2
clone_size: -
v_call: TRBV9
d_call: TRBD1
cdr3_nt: TGTGCCAGCAGCGCGACAGGGGGCGTGGCCGGGGAGCTGTTTTTT
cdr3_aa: CASSATGGVAGELFF

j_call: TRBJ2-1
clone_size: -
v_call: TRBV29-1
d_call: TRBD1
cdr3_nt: TGCAGCGTGCAACGGGACAGGGAGGACAATGAGCAGTTCTTC
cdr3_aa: CSVQRDREDNEQFF

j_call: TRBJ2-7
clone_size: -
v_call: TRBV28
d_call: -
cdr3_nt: TGTGCCAGCAGCTGGGACACGACAGTCCGGGACTATTCAAATACCTACGAGCAGTACTTC
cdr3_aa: CASSWDTTVRDYSNTYEQYF

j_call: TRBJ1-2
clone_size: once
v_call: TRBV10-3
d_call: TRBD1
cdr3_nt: TGTGCCATCAGCCGGGACAGGTCGTCCTATGGCTACACCTTC
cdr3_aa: CAISRDRSSYGYTF

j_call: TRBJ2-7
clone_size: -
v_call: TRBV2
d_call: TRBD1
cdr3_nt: TGTGCCAGCAGTGTTGCATACAGGGGGAATCAGTACGAGCAGTACTTC
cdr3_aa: CASSVAYRGNQYEQYF

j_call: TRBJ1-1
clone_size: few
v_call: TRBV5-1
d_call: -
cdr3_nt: TGCGCCAGCAGCTTGGATTTACAGTCCAACACTGAAGCTTTCTTT
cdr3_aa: CASSLDLQSNTEAFF

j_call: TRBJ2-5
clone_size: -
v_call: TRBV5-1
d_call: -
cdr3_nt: TGCGCCAGCAGCTTGGCCGGCACCACGGCGCCAGGGACCCAGTACTTC
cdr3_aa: CASSLAGTTAPGTQYF

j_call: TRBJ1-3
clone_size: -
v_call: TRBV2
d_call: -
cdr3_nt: TGTGCCATCGGACAGACTGGAAACACCATATATTTT
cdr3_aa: CAIGQTGNTIYF

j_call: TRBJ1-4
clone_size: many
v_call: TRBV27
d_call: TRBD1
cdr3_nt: TGTGCCAGCAGGTTGACAGGGAGTGCAACTAATGAAAAACTGTTTTTT
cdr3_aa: CASRLTGSATNEKLFF

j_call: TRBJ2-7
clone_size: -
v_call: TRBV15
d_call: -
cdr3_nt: TGTGCCACCAGCAGTGGACAGACCAACTCCTACGAGCAGTACTTC
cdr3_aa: CATSSGQTNSYEQYF

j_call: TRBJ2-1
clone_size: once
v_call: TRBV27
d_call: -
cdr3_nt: TGTGCCAGCAGTTCCGACCCAAGACAGTCGGATGAGCAGTTCTTC
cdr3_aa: CASSSDPRQSDEQFF

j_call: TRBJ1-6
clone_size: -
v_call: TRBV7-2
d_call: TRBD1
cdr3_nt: TGTGCCAGCAGCTCACTTCAGGGGGGAAGGTCACCCCTCCACTTT
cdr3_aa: CASSSLQGGRSPLHF

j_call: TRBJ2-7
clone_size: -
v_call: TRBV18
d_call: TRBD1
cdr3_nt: TGTGCCAGCTCACCTCGGGACAGCTCCTACGAGCAGTACTTC
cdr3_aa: CASSPRDSSYEQYF

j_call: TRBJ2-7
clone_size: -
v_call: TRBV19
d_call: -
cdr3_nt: TGTGCCAGTAGTCGTGGCGGCGGGGCCGAGCAGTACTTC
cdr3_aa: CASSRGGGAEQYF

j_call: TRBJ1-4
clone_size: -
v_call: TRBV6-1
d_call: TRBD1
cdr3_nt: TGTGCCAGCAGTGCCCAGACAGGGTGGGCTAATGAAAAACTGTTTTTT
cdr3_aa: CASSAQTGWANEKLFF

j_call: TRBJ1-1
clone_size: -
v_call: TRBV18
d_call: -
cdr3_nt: TGTGCCAGCTCACCACCGGAGTCAGTCGTGCGCACTGAAGCTTTCTTT
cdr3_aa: CASSPPESVVRTEAFF

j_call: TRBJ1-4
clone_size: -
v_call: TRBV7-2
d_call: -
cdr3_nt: TGTGCCAGCAGCCTAGGGACGGGGGTGGGTGAAAAACTGTTTTTT
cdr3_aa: CASSLGTGVGEKLFF

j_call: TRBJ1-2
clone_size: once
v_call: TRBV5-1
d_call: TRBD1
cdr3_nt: TGCGCCAGCAGCTTTACTTACGGGACAGGCTATGGCTACACCTTC
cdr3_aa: CASSFTYGTGYGYTF

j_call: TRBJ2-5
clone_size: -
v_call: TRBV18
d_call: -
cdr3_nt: TGTGCCAGCTCACCATCGGAGACCCAGTACTTC
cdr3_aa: CASSPSETQYF

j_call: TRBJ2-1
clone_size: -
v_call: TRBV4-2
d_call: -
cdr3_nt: TGTGCCAGCAGCCAAGTGAGAGGGGGTACAGGCAATGAGCAGTTCTTC
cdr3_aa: CASSQVRGGTGNEQFF